The 9 T cell receptor beta chains below come from one sample, sequenced in a study of regulatory T cells in long-lasting Graves disease. Regarding time point: persistent/refractory GD, antithyroid drugs over 5 years with positive TRAb. PBMC RNA served as the TCR library source. HTBI primers from iRepertoire and Arm-PCR of CDR3 regions yielded the TCR beta libraries. In TCRdb, the multiplex PCR reads were re-called with MiXCR into one record per CDR3 protein. The sample records 650,000 to 700,000 distinct CDR3 sequences, 25% to 35% being singletons. Sequencing was performed on peripheral blood mononuclear cells (PBMCs), taken when the disease was refractory, from a patient treated with antithyroid drugs. All receptors derive from a female donor with Graves disease.

V usage is TRBV18 and J usage is TRBJ2-3; TRBD2 matches 9 bases. With 3 bases clipped from V and 4 bases from J, the junction kept 8 bases outside the gene matches. The CDR3 spans 16 residues. Germline-derived CDR1 and CDR2 are KGHSH and LQKENI. The CDR3: CASSPLSGSQSDTQYF. CDR3 DNA: TGTGCCAGCTCACCGCTTAGCGGGAGCCAATCAGATACGCAGTATTTT.

The V and J genes are TRBV15 and TRBJ1-2, with D unresolved. This CDR3 is built from 18 residues. The germline CDR1 and CDR2 sequences are LNHNV and YYDKDF (reference sequence). Trimming cost V 3 bases and J 0 bases, with 20 bases left between them. The CDR3 DNA sequence: TGTGCCACCAGCAGGACACCACCATTGGACCTCTCTAACTATGGCTACACCTTC. Protein sequence: CATSRTPPLDLSNYGYTF.

V gene TRBV4-1 combines with J gene TRBJ2-7; TRBD2 agrees at 7 bases. CDR1 and CDR2 (germline): MGHRA, YSYEKL. This CDR3 is 15 amino acids long. Unmatched junction bases numbered 6, after V lost 2 bases and J lost 2 bases. CDR3 bases: TGCGCCAGCAGCCAAAGCGGGACCCCTGCCTACGAGCAGTACTTC. As protein: CASSQSGTPAYEQYF.

This clonotype was counted between two and nine times. V usage is TRBV12-3 or TRBV12-4 and J usage is TRBJ1-2; a weak D match, TRBD1 (6 bases). V lost 5 bases, J lost 0 bases, and 10 bases lay in between. This CDR3 contains 14 residues. The CDR3 loop reads CASSTGHSNYGYTF. The CDR3 bases are TGTGCCAGCAGTACGGGACACTCTAACTATGGCTACACCTTC.

J is TRBJ2-7 and V is TRBV3-1; D unclear. Germline CDR1 is LGHDT and CDR2 is YNNKEL (reference sequence). Trimming shortened V by 0 bases and J by 9 bases, and 9 bases separated the two germline ends. The CDR3 consists of 12 residues. DNA for the CDR3: TGTGCCAGCAGCCAAGATATCGGGTGGCAGTACTTC. Its translation: CASSQDIGWQYF.

This chain joins TRBV6-2 or TRBV6-3 and TRBJ2-3; D call uncertain. The CDR3 covers 15 residues. Germline CDR1 reads MNHEY; CDR2 reads SVGEGT. Between the trimmed V and J ends, which lost 2 bases and 4 bases, there was a span of 13 bases. CDR3 sequence reads: CASSYAGIVPDTQYF. The CDR3 coding sequence is TGTGCCAGCAGTTACGCTGGAATAGTCCCAGATACGCAGTATTTT.

This clonotype has a handful of counts. This rearrangement joins TRBV9 to TRBJ1-2; 9 bases line up with TRBD1. V lost 0 bases to trimming and J lost 8 bases; unmatched junction nucleotides: 14. The CDR3 spans 17 residues. In germline, CDR1 is SGDLS, CDR2 YYNGEE. Here the CDR3 DNA reads TGTGCCAGCAGCGTAGCCCGGGACAGGGAATATTCGCGGGGCTACACCTTC. This codes for CASSVARDREYSRGYTF.

This clonotype was seen more than once but under ten times. V usage is TRBV2 and J usage is TRBJ2-7, with 10 bases lining up with TRBD1. The trim removed 10 bases at V and 1 base at J, leaving 4 bases unmatched. The germline V gene has CDR1 SNHLY and CDR2 FYNNEI. The CDR3 has 13 amino acids. Here the CDR3 reads CANRDRGSYEQYF. The DNA of the CDR3 is TGTGCCAACCGGGACAGGGGATCCTACGAGCAGTACTTC.

Regarding this clonotype: This likely comes from a read error, as the CDR3 has no conserved phenylalanine or tryptophan at its end. The genes are TRBV2 and TRBJ1-1; D is ambiguous. Germline values: CDR1 SNHLY, CDR2 FYNNEI. CDR3 length: 11 amino acids. V shed 6 bases and J shed 9 bases, with 11 bases lying between them. CDR3 region: CASRLPQKAFS. The CDR3 coding sequence is TGTGCCAGCAGGCTCCCACAAAAAGCTTTCTCT.